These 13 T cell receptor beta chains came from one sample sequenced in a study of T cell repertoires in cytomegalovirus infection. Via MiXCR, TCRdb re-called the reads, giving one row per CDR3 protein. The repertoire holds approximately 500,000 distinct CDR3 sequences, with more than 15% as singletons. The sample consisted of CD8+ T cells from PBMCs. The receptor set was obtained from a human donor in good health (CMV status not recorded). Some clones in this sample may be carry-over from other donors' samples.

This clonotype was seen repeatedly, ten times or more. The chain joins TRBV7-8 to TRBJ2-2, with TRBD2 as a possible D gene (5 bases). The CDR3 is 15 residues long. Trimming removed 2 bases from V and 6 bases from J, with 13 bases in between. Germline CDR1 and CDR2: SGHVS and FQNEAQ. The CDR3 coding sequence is TGTGCCAGCAGCTTAATAAACCCCGGGGCCGGGGAGCTGTTTTTT. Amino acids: CASSLINPGAGELFF.

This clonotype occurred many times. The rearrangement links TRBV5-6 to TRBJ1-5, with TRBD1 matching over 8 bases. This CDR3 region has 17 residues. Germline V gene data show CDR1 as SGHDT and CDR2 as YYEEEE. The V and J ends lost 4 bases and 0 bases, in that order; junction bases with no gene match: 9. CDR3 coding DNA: TGTGCCAGCAGCCCCATGGGACAGGTATATAGCAATCAGCCCCAGCATTTT. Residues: CASSPMGQVYSNQPQHF.

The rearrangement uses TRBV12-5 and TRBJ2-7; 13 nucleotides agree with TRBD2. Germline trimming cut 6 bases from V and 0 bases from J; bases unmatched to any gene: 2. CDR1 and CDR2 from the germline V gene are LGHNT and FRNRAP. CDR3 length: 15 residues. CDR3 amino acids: CASGGTSGNSYEQYF. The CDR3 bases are TGTGCTAGTGGGGGGACTAGCGGGAACTCCTACGAGCAGTACTTC.

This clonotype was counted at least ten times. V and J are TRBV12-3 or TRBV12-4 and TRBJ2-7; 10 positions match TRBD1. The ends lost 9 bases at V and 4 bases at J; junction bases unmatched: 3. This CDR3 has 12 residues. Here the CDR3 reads CASRQGAYEQYF. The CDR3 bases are TGTGCCAGTCGACAGGGGGCATACGAGCAGTACTTC.

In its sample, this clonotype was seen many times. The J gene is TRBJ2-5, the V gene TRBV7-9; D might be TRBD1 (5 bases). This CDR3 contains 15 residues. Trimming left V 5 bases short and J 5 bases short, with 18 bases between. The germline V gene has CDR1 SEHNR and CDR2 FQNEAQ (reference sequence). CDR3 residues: CASSHRQNTGETQYF. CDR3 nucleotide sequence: TGTGCCAGCAGCCACCGACAGAACACCGGGGAGACCCAGTACTTC. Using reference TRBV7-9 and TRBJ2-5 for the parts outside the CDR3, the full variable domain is DTGVSQNPRHKITKRGQNVTFRCDPISEHNRLYWYRQTLGQGPEFLTYFQNEAQLEKSRLLSDRFSAERPKGSFSTLEIQRTEQGDSAMYLCASSHRQNTGETQYFGPGTRLLVL.

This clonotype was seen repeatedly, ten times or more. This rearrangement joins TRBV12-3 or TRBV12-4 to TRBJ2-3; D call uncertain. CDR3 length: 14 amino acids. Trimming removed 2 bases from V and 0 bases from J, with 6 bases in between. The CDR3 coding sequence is TGTGCCAGCAGTTTATTCCCCAGCACAGATACGCAGTATTTT. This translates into CASSLFPSTDTQYF.

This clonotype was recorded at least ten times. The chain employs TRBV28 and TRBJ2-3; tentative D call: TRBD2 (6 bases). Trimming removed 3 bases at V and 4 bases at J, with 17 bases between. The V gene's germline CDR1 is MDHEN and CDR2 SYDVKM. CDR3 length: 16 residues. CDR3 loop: CASSFSTRESPDTQYF. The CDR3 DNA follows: TGTGCCAGCAGTTTCTCGACTAGAGAGAGTCCAGATACGCAGTATTTT.

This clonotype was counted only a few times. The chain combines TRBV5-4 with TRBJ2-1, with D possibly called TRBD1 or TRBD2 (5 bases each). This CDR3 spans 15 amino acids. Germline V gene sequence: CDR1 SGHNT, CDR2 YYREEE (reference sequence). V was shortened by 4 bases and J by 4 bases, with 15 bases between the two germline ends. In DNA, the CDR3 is TGTGCCAGCAGCCTTTTAGGGACCCTATACAATGAGCAGTTCTTC. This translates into CASSLLGTLYNEQFF.

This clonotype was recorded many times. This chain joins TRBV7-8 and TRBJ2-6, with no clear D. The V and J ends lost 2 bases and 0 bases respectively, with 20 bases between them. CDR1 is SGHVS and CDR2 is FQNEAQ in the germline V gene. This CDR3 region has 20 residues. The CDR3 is CASSLSPGFIGNSGANVLTF. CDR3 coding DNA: TGTGCCAGCAGCTTATCACCGGGCTTTATTGGAAACTCTGGGGCCAACGTCCTGACTTTC.

CDR3 in amino acids: CASSLAPGSGGPIYNEQFF. CDR3 DNA: TGTGCCAGCAGCTTAGCCCCGGGTAGCGGGGGTCCTATCTACAATGAGCAGTTCTTC. V gene TRBV11-2 combines with J gene TRBJ2-1; 9 bases match TRBD2. Germline CDR1 reads SGHAT; CDR2 reads FQNNGV. Unmatched junction bases numbered 13, after V lost 1 base and J lost 3 bases. The length of the CDR3 is 19 residues.

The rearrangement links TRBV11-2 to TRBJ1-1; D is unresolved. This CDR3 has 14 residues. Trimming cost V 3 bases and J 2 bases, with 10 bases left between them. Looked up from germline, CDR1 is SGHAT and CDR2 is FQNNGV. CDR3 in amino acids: CASSLGDPNTEAFF. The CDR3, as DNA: TGTGCCAGCAGCTTGGGAGACCCTAACACTGAAGCTTTCTTT.

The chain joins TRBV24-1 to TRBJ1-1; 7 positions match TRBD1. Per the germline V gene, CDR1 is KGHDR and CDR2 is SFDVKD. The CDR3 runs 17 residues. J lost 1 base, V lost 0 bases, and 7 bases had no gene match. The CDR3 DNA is TGTGCCACCAGTGATTTGCAACAGGGGATCCGGAACACTGAAGCTTTCTTT. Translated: CATSDLQQGIRNTEAFF.

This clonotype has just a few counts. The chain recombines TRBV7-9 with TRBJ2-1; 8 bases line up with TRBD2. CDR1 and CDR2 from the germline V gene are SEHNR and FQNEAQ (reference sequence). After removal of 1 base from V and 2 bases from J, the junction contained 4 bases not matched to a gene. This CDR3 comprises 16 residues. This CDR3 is CASSLVGGAAYNEQFF. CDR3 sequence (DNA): TGTGCCAGCAGCTTAGTCGGGGGGGCCGCCTACAATGAGCAGTTCTTC.